These 4 T cell receptor beta chains were all obtained from the same sample, sequenced in a study of T-cell memory formation after mild COVID-19. TCRdb passed the 5' RACE reads through MiXCR, listing each CDR3 protein once. Among fewer than 50,000 distinct CDR3 sequences listed, about 7% were seen once. The sequencing input was PBMCs or a T cell subset sorted from them (not recorded which). These receptors originate from a man aged 18 to 30 who had mild COVID-19 (a few samples of this study predate the infection). Cell type and time point are not known.

The chain is built from TRBV5-1 and TRBJ2-2, with D uncertain. This CDR3 region has 14 residues. Germline values: CDR1 SGHRS, CDR2 YFSETQ. Between the trimmed V and J ends, which lost 1 base and 5 bases, there was a span of 9 bases. The CDR3: CASSLTQETGELFF. CDR3 DNA sequence: TGCGCCAGCAGCTTGACCCAGGAGACCGGGGAGCTGTTTTTT.

This clonotype was counted ten times or more. The chain's CDR3 is CASRSTGAGANVLTF. In DNA form, the CDR3 reads TGCGCCAGCAGATCGACAGGGGCTGGGGCCAACGTCCTGACTTTC. The V call is TRBV5-1, the J call TRBJ2-6; 8 nucleotides match TRBD1. J was trimmed by 2 bases and V by 5 bases; bases with no gene match: 3. Germline CDR1 reads SGHRS; CDR2 reads YFSETQ. There are 15 residues in the CDR3.

V and J are TRBV6-2 or TRBV6-3 and TRBJ2-1; 12 bases line up with TRBD2. V was pared by 10 bases and J by 6 bases, with 7 bases of the junction left unmatched. Per germline, CDR1 MNHEY and CDR2 SVGEGT. The length of the CDR3 is 14 residues. The CDR3 DNA reads TGTGCCACCATGACTAGCGGGGGTTTCAATGAGCAGTTCTTC. It is translated as CATMTSGGFNEQFF.

The genes are TRBV28 and TRBJ1-5; 7 nucleotides match TRBD1. From germline, CDR1 is MDHEN and CDR2 SYDVKM. CDR3 length equals 12 residues. V was pared by 5 bases and J by 7 bases, with 2 bases of the junction left unmatched. The CDR3 region is CASSDRVQPQHF. DNA of the CDR3: TGTGCCAGCAGTGACAGGGTCCAGCCCCAGCATTTT.